These 30 T cell receptor beta chains came from one sample sequenced in a study of follicular helper T cells after annual influenza vaccination. Generated by immunoSEQ multiplex PCR, the TCRdb table keeps only in-frame clones and is missing some. The data hold some 10,000 clones, with 81% observed a single time. Time point indicated: 2015-2016 season, pre-vaccination. The material sequenced was CXCR5+ CD38- circulating T follicular helper cells from blood, taken on the day of influenza vaccination. Specified subset: circulating Tfh, non-naive CD4+CXCR5+PD-1+ (ICOS+CD38+ or ICOS-CD38-). These TCRs come from an adult who received the influenza vaccine.

V gene TRBV6-1 combines with J gene TRBJ2-7, with D perhaps matching TRBD2 (6 bases). The CDR3 consists of 14 residues. Germline CDR1 and CDR2: MNHNS and SASEGT. The V gene lost 6 bases and the J gene lost 3 bases, with 15 bases spanning the gap. CDR3 loop: CASREGLRGYEQYF. CDR3 DNA sequence: TGTGCCAGCAGGGAGGGCCTCCGGGGCTACGAGCAGTACTTC.

The rearrangement joins TRBV29-1 to TRBJ1-6, with a weak D call TRBD1 (5 bases). The germline V gene has CDR1 SQVTM and CDR2 ANQGSEA. V was shortened by 7 bases and J by 10 bases, with 14 bases between the two germline ends. This CDR3 comprises 12 residues. The CDR3 is CSARDGRSPLHF. CDR3 coding DNA: TGCAGCGCCCGGGACGGAAGATCACCCCTCCACTTT.

The chain is built from TRBV14 and TRBJ1-1, with D perhaps TRBD1 (6 bases). Germline V gives CDR1 SGHDN, CDR2 FVKESK. V dropped 5 bases and J dropped 0 bases, with 13 bases sitting between them. This CDR3 contains 15 residues. The CDR3 region has the DNA TGTGCCAGCAGCTTGAGAGGGGGAATGAACACTGAAGCTTTCTTT. Protein: CASSLRGGMNTEAFF.

This rearrangement joins TRBV2 to TRBJ2-7; no firm D call. V was cut by 7 bases and J by 3 bases, with 13 bases left in between. The CDR3 totals 13 residues. The germline CDR1 and CDR2 sequences are SNHLY and FYNNEI. The CDR3 is CASKRTGGYEQYF. The CDR3 DNA follows: TGTGCCAGCAAGAGGACCGGTGGCTACGAGCAGTACTTC.

The chain links TRBV6-5 to TRBJ2-7, with TRBD2 as a possible D gene (5 bases). There are 14 residues in the CDR3. Germline CDR1 MNHEY, CDR2 SVGAGI. Trimming stripped 6 bases from V and 7 bases from J, with 19 bases between. The CDR3 region has the DNA TGTGCCAGCAGCCCCAGCGCAGGAACGGGGGAGCAGTACTTC. Protein: CASSPSAGTGEQYF.

The chain is built from TRBV6-1 and TRBJ1-4; no clear D gene. Germline assignment: CDR1 MNHNS and CDR2 SASEGT. This CDR3 region has 15 residues. V was clipped by 4 bases and J by 3 bases, with 12 bases between them. The DNA for the CDR3 is TGTGCCAGCAGTGCTTTTTTTGGATCTAATGAAAAACTGTTTTTT. Translation: CASSAFFGSNEKLFF.

This clone was detected a few times. The gene calls are TRBV4-3 and TRBJ1-5; D is unresolved. CDR1 LGHNA and CDR2 YSLEER come from the germline V gene. V gave up 0 bases and J gave up 4 bases, with 10 bases separating them. The CDR3 covers 15 residues. The CDR3 protein is CASSQDVTVNQPQHF. Written as DNA, the CDR3 is TGCGCCAGCAGCCAAGATGTGACGGTGAATCAGCCCCAGCATTTT.

The V call is TRBV18, the J call TRBJ2-7, with 8 bases fitting TRBD1. Unmatched junction bases numbered 2, after V lost 2 bases and J lost 2 bases. This CDR3 spans 14 amino acids. Per the germline V gene, CDR1 is KGHSH and CDR2 is LQKENI. The CDR3 sequence: CASSPRQGTYEQYF. The CDR3 DNA is TGTGCCAGCTCACCAAGACAGGGGACCTACGAGCAGTACTTC.

The chain couples TRBV7-2 to TRBJ1-1; 11 bases line up with TRBD1. The CDR3 spans 15 residues. CDR1 SGHTA and CDR2 FQGNSA come from the germline V gene. V was pared by 4 bases and J by 0 bases, with 1 base of the junction left unmatched. In DNA, the CDR3 is TGTGCCAGCAGCTGGACAGGGGGCATGAACACTGAAGCTTTCTTT. This gives the protein CASSWTGGMNTEAFF. Filled out from reference TRBV7-2 and TRBJ1-1, the complete variable domain reads GAGVSQSPSNKVTEKGKDVELRCDPISGHTALYWYRQSLGQGLEFLIYFQGNSAPDKSGLPSDRFSAERTGGSVSTLTIQRTQQEDSAVYLCASSWTGGMNTEAFFGQGTRLTVV.

The J gene is TRBJ2-2, the V gene TRBV4-2; possibly TRBD1 or TRBD2 for D (6 bases each). V was clipped by 2 bases and J by 4 bases, with 11 bases between them. This CDR3 is built from 15 residues. Germline CDR1 and CDR2: LGHNA and YNFKEQ. The CDR3 DNA is TGTGCCAGCAGCCAAATATCGGGGGCCACCGGGGAGCTGTTTTTT. Amino acids: CASSQISGATGELFF.

In its sample, this clone was seen a few times. The chain has TRBV11-2 and TRBJ2-2; 8 bases map to TRBD2. Unmatched junction bases numbered 7, after V lost 5 bases and J lost 8 bases. CDR3 length equals 14 residues. Germline V gives CDR1 SGHAT, CDR2 FQNNGV. The CDR3 here is CASSPATSAGELFF. Written as DNA, the CDR3 is TGTGCCAGCAGCCCCGCGACTAGCGCGGGGGAGCTGTTTTTT. The variable domain in full, completed from reference TRBV11-2 and TRBJ2-2, reads EAGVAQSPRYKIIEKRQSVAFWCNPISGHATLYWYQQILGQGPKLLIQFQNNGVVDDSQLPKDRFSAERLKGVDSTLKIQPAKLEDSAVYLCASSPATSAGELFFGEGSRLTVL.

The chain has TRBV27 and TRBJ1-1; D is perhaps TRBD1 (5 bases). Trimming cost V 6 bases and J 1 base, with 12 bases left between them. The CDR3 is 14 residues long. Germline values: CDR1 MNHEY, CDR2 SMNVEV (reference sequence). CDR3 amino acids: CASRGDMGNTEAFF. The CDR3, as DNA: TGTGCCAGCAGGGGGGATATGGGGAACACTGAAGCTTTCTTT.

CDR3 loop: CAWSPRSGGLNQPQHF. The CDR3 DNA sequence: TGTGCCTGGAGCCCTCGAAGCGGGGGGTTGAATCAGCCCCAGCATTTT. This chain joins TRBV30 and TRBJ1-5, with D tentatively TRBD1 (5 bases). The germline V and J ends were trimmed by 3 bases and 4 bases, with 19 bases remaining between them. This CDR3 comprises 16 residues. From germline, CDR1 is GTSNPN and CDR2 SVGIG (reference sequence).

V gene TRBV29-1 combines with J gene TRBJ2-7, with D perhaps TRBD1 or TRBD2 (6 bases each). V was trimmed by 4 bases and J by 5 bases, leaving 15 bases between them. The CDR3 runs to 13 residues. In germline, CDR1 is SQVTM, CDR2 ANQGSEA. CDR3 sequence (DNA): TGCAGCGTTGGGGCGGTTCGGGGGCACGAGCAGTACTTC. Amino acids: CSVGAVRGHEQYF.

The chain combines TRBV7-2 with TRBJ1-2; 11 positions match TRBD1. The CDR3 has 14 residues. The germline gives CDR1 SGHTA, CDR2 FQGNSA. J lost 4 bases, V lost 7 bases, and 5 bases had no gene match. CDR3 amino acids: CASNRDRGIYGYTF. CDR3 DNA: TGTGCCAGCAACCGGGACAGGGGGATCTATGGCTACACCTTC.

The J gene is TRBJ2-3, the V gene TRBV29-1, with D tentatively TRBD1 or TRBD2 (5 bases each). V dropped 3 bases and J dropped 2 bases, with 15 bases sitting between them. Germline CDR1 reads SQVTM; CDR2 reads ANQGSEA. The CDR3 has 15 amino acids. The CDR3 DNA follows: TGCAGCGTTGACACGGGACGGGCTTACACAGATACGCAGTATTTT. As protein: CSVDTGRAYTDTQYF.

This chain connects TRBV23-1 to TRBJ2-5; a weak D match, TRBD1 (6 bases). TRBV23-1 carries the ORF label, with uncertain function. The V and J ends lost 4 bases and 5 bases respectively, with 17 bases between them. The CDR3 sequence is 15 residues long. In DNA form, the CDR3 reads TGCGCCAGCAGTCCTCCTTCAGGGGAGAGCGAGACCCAGTACTTC. Its protein is CASSPPSGESETQYF.

This clone was observed a few times. This rearrangement joins TRBV7-2 to TRBJ1-1; tentatively, D is TRBD1 (5 bases). CDR1 and CDR2 from the germline V gene are SGHTA and FQGNSA. The CDR3 consists of 14 residues. Trimming took 1 base from V and 4 from J, leaving 10 bases between them. CDR3 sequence reads: CASSLGGRATEAFF. The CDR3, as DNA: TGTGCCAGCAGCTTAGGCGGCAGGGCCACTGAAGCTTTCTTT.

The chain joins TRBV29-1 to TRBJ1-5, with 7 bases fitting TRBD1. From germline, CDR1 is SQVTM and CDR2 ANQGSEA. The CDR3 consists of 15 residues. Germline trimming cut 6 bases from V and 0 bases from J; bases unmatched to any gene: 8. Here the CDR3 DNA reads TGCAGCGTAGTTCCCGGGACAGATAGCAATCAGCCCCAGCATTTT. Translated: CSVVPGTDSNQPQHF.

V and J are TRBV9 and TRBJ2-3; no clear D. The CDR3 has 15 residues. In germline, CDR1 is SGDLS, CDR2 YYNGEE. Deletions cut 7 bases from V and 6 bases from J, with 21 bases between. The CDR3 region has the DNA TGTGCCAGCTCCGTCTCGGCCCTACTGACGGATACGCAGTATTTT. The encoded protein is CASSVSALLTDTQYF. The whole variable domain, filled in from reference TRBV9 and TRBJ2-3, reads DSGVTQTPKHLITATGQRVTLRCSPRSGDLSVYWYQQSLDQGLQFLIQYYNGEERAKGNILERFSAQQFPDLHSELNLSSLELGDSALYFCASSVSALLTDTQYFGPGTRLTVL.

V usage is TRBV5-1 and J usage is TRBJ2-7; 9 bases are a match to TRBD1. The junction had 5 bases not matched to a gene; V was cut back by 5 bases and J by 5 bases. CDR1 is SGHRS, CDR2 YFSETQ, per germline. There are 13 residues in the CDR3. CDR3: CASRRDRVNEQYF. The CDR3 DNA follows: TGCGCCAGCAGACGGGACAGGGTCAACGAGCAGTACTTC.

This chain links TRBV7-2 with TRBJ2-3; D might be TRBD2 (5 bases). There are 17 residues in the CDR3. Germline V gene data show CDR1 as SGHTA and CDR2 as FQGNSA. The ends were cut back, 5 bases at V and 0 bases at J, with 18 bases in the middle. The CDR3 DNA follows: TGTGCCAGCAGCGTCTACGCTAGCTCCACTAGCACAGATACGCAGTATTTT. It encodes CASSVYASSTSTDTQYF.

The gene calls are TRBV5-4 and TRBJ2-6, with D perhaps TRBD1 or TRBD2 (5 bases each). The CDR3 has 17 residues. Germline assignment: CDR1 SGHNT and CDR2 YYREEE (reference sequence). V lost 4 bases and J 1 base, leaving 15 bases between the germline ends. The CDR3 reads CASSAGATPSGANVLTF. CDR3 DNA: TGTGCCAGCAGCGCCGGGGCTACACCATCTGGGGCCAACGTCCTGACTTTC.

The gene calls are TRBV30 and TRBJ1-2; 7 nucleotides align to TRBD1. The germline gives CDR1 GTSNPN, CDR2 SVGIG (reference sequence). This CDR3 comprises 14 residues. The V gene end was trimmed by 1 base and the J gene end by 7 bases; junction bases not matched to a gene: 9. CDR3 in DNA: TGTGCCTGGAGTGAAGGGGGCGAATTGGGTGGCTACACCTTC. Amino acids: CAWSEGGELGGYTF.

This chain links TRBV4-3 with TRBJ2-3; 8 bases map to TRBD2. Germline CDR1 is LGHNA and CDR2 is YSLEER. V shed 0 bases and J 6 bases; nucleotides not matched to a gene: 11. The CDR3 totals 17 residues. The CDR3 is CASSQDFPGGSGDTQYF. The DNA of the CDR3 is TGCGCCAGCAGCCAAGATTTCCCGGGGGGGTCGGGGGATACGCAGTATTTT.

In this sample, this clone turned up once. The genes are TRBV19 and TRBJ2-5, with 14 bases that match TRBD2. CDR1 is LNHDA and CDR2 is SQIVND in the germline V gene (reference sequence). V lost 5 bases and J lost 5; bases outside the gene matches: 10. The CDR3 is 17 residues long. The CDR3 loop is CASSGRLAGGPSETQYF. The CDR3 DNA reads TGTGCCAGTAGTGGTAGACTAGCGGGAGGGCCTTCGGAGACCCAGTACTTC.

The chain employs TRBV29-1 and TRBJ2-5, with 7 bases lining up with TRBD2. Per the germline V gene, CDR1 is SQVTM and CDR2 is ANQGSEA. The ends lost 1 base at V and 1 base at J; junction bases unmatched: 9. CDR3 length equals 16 residues. DNA of the CDR3: TGCAGCGTTGAAGCTCCGTCCCTAGCGGCCCAAGAGACCCAGTACTTC. This sequence encodes CSVEAPSLAAQETQYF. The complete variable domain, with remaining parts taken from reference TRBV29-1 and TRBJ2-5, reads SAVISQKPSRDICQRGTSLTIQCQVDSQVTMMFWYRQQPGQSLTLIATANQGSEATYESGFVIDKFPISRPNLTFSTLTVSNMSPEDSSIYLCSVEAPSLAAQETQYFGPGTRLLVL.

This clone was counted between two and nine times. The genes are TRBV19 and TRBJ2-7, with TRBD2 identical over 7 bases. This CDR3 spans 14 amino acids. Unmatched junction bases numbered 4, after V lost 3 bases and J lost 2 bases. Germline CDR1 reads LNHDA; CDR2 reads SQIVND (reference sequence). Here the CDR3 DNA reads TGTGCCAGTAGTATTGACGGGGGGACCTACGAGCAGTACTTC. Translating gives CASSIDGGTYEQYF.

The rearrangement links TRBV6-1 to TRBJ2-7, with D perhaps matching TRBD2 (5 bases). Looked up from germline, CDR1 is MNHNS and CDR2 is SASEGT. Trimming took off 2 bases at V and 4 bases at J, with 12 bases between the two ends. The CDR3 has 14 residues. In DNA form, the CDR3 reads TGTGCCAGCAGTGAAACGGGGAACTTATACGAGCAGTACTTC. The encoded protein is CASSETGNLYEQYF.

This clone came up a few times. The rearrangement joins TRBV7-8 to TRBJ1-6, with 8 nucleotides matching TRBD1. This CDR3 has 14 residues. CDR1 SGHVS and CDR2 FQNEAQ come from the germline V gene. Trimming took 4 bases from V and 8 from J; bases not matched to a gene: 4. CDR3 amino acids: CASSWTGKDSPLHF. CDR3 nucleotides: TGTGCCAGCAGCTGGACAGGGAAAGATTCACCCCTCCACTTT.